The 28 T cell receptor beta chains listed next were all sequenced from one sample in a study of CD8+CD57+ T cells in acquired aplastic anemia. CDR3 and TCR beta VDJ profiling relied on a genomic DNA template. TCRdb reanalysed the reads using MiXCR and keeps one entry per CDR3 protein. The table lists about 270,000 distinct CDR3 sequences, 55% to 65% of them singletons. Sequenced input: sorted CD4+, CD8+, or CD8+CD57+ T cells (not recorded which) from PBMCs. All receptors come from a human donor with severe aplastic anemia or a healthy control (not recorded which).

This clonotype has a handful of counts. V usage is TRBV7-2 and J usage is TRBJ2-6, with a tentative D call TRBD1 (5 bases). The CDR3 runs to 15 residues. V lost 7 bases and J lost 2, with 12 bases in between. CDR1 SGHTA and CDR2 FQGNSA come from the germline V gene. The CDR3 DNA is TGTGCCAGCACCCCACCAGGGACTGGGGCCAACGTCCTGACTTTC. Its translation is CASTPPGTGANVLTF.

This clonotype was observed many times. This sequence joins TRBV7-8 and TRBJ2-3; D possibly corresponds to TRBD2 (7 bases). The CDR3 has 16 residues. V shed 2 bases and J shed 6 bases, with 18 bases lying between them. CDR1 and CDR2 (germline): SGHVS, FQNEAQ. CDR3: CASSLSSVGGADTQYF. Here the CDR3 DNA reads TGTGCCAGCAGCTTATCTTCGGTTGGGGGGGCTGATACGCAGTATTTT.

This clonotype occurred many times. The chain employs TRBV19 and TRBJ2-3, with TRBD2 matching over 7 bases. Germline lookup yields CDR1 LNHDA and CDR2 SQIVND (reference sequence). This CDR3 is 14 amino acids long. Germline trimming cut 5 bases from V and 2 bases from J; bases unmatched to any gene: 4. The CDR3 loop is CASSVTSSTDTQYF. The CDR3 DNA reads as TGTGCCAGTAGTGTGACTAGCTCCACAGATACGCAGTATTTT. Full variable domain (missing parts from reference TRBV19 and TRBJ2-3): DGGITQSPKYLFRKEGQNVTLSCEQNLNHDAMYWYRQDPGQGLRLIYYSQIVNDFQKGDIAEGYSVSREKKESFPLTVTSAQKNPTAFYLCASSVTSSTDTQYFGPGTRLTVL.

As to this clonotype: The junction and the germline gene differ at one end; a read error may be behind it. The CDR3 protein is CAISLGTIYNEQLF. DNA for the CDR3: TGTGCCATCAGTCTCGGGACTATCTACAATGAGCAGCTCTTC. The chain has TRBV10-3 and TRBJ2-1; TRBD2 matches at 7 bases. Germline CDR1 and CDR2: ENHRY and SYGVKD. The CDR3 totals 14 residues.

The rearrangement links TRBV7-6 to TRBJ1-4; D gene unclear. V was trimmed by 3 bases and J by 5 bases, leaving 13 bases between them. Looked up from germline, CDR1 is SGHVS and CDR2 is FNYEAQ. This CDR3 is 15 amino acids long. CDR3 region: CASSFYPSGNEKLFF. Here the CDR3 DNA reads TGTGCCAGCAGCTTCTATCCTTCGGGAAATGAAAAACTGTTTTTT.

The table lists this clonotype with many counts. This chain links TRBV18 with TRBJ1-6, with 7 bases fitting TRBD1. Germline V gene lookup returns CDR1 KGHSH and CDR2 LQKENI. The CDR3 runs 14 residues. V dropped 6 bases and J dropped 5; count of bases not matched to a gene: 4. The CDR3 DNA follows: TGTGCCAGCTCGCTCACAGGGGATAATTCACCCCTCCACTTT. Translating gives CASSLTGDNSPLHF. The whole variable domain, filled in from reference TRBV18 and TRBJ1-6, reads NAGVMQNPRHLVRRRGQEARLRCSPMKGHSHVYWYRQLPEEGLKFMVYLQKENIIDESGMPKERFSAEFPKEGPSILRIQQVVRGDSAAYFCASSLTGDNSPLHFGNGTRLTVT.

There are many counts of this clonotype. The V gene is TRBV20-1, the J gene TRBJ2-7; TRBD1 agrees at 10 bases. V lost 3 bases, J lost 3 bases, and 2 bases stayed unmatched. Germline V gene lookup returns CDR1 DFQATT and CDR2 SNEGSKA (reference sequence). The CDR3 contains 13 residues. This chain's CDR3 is CSARRTGGYEQYF. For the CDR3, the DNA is TGCAGTGCTAGGAGGACAGGGGGCTACGAGCAGTACTTC.

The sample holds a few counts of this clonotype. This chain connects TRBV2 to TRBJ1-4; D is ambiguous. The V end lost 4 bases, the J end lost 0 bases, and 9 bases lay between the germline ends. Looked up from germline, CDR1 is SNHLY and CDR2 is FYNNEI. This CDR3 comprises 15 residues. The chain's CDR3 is CASSAQASTNEKLFF. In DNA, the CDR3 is TGTGCCAGCAGTGCTCAGGCCTCAACTAATGAAAAACTGTTTTTT.

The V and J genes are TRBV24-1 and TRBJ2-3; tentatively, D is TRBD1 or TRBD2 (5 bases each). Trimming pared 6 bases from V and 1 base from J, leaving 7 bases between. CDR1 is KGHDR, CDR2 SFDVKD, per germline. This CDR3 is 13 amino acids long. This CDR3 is CATSRDGTDTQYF. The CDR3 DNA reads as TGTGCCACCAGTCGGGACGGCACAGATACGCAGTATTTT.

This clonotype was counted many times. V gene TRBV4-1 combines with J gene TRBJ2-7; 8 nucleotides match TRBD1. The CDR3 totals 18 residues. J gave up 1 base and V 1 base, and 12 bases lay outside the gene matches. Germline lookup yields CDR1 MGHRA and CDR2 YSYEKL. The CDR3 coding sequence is TGCGCCAGCAGCCAAGGGGGCCAGGGGGCGGTTAAGTCCTACGAGCAGTACTTC. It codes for CASSQGGQGAVKSYEQYF.

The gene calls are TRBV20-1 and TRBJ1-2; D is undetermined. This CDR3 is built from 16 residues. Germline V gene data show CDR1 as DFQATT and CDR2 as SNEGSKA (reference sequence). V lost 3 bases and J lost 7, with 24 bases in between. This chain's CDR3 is CSASSSLIQVASGYTF. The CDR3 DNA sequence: TGCAGTGCTAGTTCCTCCCTAATTCAAGTTGCGAGTGGCTACACCTTC.

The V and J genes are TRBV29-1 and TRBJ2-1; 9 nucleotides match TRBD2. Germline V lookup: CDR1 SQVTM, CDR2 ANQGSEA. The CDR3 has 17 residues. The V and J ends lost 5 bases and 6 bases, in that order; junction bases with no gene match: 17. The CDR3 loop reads CSVSPPYVSGRSNEQFF. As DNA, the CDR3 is TGCAGCGTTTCACCCCCCTACGTAAGCGGGAGGTCCAATGAGCAGTTCTTC.

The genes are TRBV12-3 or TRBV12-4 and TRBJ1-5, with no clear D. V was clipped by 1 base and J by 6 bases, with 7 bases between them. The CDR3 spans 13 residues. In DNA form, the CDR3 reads TGTGCCAGCAGTTTAGGGCTTCTTCAGCCCCAGCATTTT. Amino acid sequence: CASSLGLLQPQHF.

CDR3 nucleotide sequence: TGTGCCAGCAGCAATTCTAACTATGGCTACACCTTC. It codes for CASSNSNYGYTF. V and J are TRBV7-9 and TRBJ1-2; no clear D. The germline V and J ends were trimmed by 5 bases and 0 bases, with 4 bases remaining between them. The CDR3 has 12 residues. Germline CDR1 and CDR2: SEHNR and FQNEAQ (reference sequence).

The CDR3 DNA sequence: TGTGCCAGCAGCTACCGGGACAGAAAAAACATTCAGTACTTC. Translating gives CASSYRDRKNIQYF. V is TRBV13 and J is TRBJ2-4; the match to TRBD1 covers 7 bases. Germline CDR1 PRHDT, CDR2 FYEKMQ (reference sequence). With V trimmed by 4 bases and J by 4 bases, 4 bases remained unmatched. The CDR3 spans 14 residues.

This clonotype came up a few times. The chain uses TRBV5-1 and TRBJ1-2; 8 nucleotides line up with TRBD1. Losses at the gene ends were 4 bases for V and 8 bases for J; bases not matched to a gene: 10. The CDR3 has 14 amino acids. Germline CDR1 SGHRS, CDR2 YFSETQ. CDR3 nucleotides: TGCGCCAGCAGCACGGAAGGACAGGGCGGCGGCTACACCTTC. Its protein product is CASSTEGQGGGYTF.

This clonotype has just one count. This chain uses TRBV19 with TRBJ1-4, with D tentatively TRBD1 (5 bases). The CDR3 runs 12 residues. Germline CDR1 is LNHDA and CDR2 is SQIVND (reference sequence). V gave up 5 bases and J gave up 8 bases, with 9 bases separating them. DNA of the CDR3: TGTGCCAGTAGTCGCCGGGGGGAAAAACTGTTTTTT. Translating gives CASSRRGEKLFF.

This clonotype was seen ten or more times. CDR3: CASAWDDRETNYGYTF. The CDR3 DNA follows: TGTGCCAGCGCGTGGGATGACAGGGAGACTAACTATGGCTACACCTTC. V is TRBV12-3 or TRBV12-4 and J is TRBJ1-2; TRBD1 matches at 7 bases. The CDR3 totals 16 residues. V lost 8 bases, J lost 0 bases, and 12 bases stayed unmatched.

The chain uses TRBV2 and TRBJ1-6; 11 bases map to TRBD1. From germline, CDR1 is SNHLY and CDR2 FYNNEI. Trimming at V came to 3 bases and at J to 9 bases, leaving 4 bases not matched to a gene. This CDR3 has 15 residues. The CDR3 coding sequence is TGTGCCAGCAGTGATTGGGGACAGGGGGTTTCACCCCTCCACTTT. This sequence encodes CASSDWGQGVSPLHF.

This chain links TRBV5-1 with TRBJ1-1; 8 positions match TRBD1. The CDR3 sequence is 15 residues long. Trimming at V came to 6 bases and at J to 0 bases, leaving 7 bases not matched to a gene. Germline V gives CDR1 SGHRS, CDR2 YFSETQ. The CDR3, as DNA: TGCGCCAGCACTGGACAGGGCCACATGAACACTGAAGCTTTCTTT. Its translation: CASTGQGHMNTEAFF.

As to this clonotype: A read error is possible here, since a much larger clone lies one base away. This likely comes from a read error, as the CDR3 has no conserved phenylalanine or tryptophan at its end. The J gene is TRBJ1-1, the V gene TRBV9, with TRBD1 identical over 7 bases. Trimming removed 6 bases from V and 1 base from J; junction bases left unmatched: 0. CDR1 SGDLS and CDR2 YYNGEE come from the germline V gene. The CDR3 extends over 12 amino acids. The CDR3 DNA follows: TGTGCCAGCAAGGGGGCGAACACTGAAGCTTTCTCT. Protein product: CASKGANTEAFS.

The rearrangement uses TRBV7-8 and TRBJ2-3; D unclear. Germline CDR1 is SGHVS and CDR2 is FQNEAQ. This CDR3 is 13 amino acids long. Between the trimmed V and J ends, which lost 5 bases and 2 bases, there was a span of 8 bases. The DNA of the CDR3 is TGTGCCAGCAGCCCCCAGGCCACAGATACGCAGTATTTT. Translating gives CASSPQATDTQYF. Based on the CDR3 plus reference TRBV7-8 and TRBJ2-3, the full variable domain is GAGVSQSPRYKVAKRGQDVALRCDPISGHVSLFWYQQALGQGPEFLTYFQNEAQLDKSGLPSDRFFAERPEGSVSTLKIQRTQQEDSAVYLCASSPQATDTQYFGPGTRLTVL.

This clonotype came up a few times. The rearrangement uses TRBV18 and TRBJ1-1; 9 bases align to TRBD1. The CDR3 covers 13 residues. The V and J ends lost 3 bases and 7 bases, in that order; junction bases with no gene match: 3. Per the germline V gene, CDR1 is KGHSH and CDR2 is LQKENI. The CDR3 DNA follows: TGTGCCAGCTCACCTGGACAGGGGTATGAAGCTTTCTTT. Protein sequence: CASSPGQGYEAFF.

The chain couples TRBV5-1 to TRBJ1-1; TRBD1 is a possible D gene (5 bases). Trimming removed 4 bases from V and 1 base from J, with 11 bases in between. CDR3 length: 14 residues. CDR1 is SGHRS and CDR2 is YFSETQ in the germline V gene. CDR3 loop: CASSPGPGNTEAFF. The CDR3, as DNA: TGCGCCAGCAGCCCGGGACCAGGGAACACTGAAGCTTTCTTT.

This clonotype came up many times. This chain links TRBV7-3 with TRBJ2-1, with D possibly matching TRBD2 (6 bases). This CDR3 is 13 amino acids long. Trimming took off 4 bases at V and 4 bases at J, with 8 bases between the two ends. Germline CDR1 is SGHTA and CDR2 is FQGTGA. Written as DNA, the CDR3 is TGTGCCAGCAGCTCGGGAGTTTACAATGAGCAGTTCTTC. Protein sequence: CASSSGVYNEQFF.

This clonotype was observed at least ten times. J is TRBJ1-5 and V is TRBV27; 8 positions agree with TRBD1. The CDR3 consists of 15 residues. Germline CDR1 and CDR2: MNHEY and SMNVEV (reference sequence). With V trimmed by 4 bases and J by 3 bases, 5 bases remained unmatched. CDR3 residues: CASSSLDRVNQPQHF. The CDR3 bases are TGTGCCAGCAGTTCACTGGACAGGGTCAATCAGCCCCAGCATTTT.

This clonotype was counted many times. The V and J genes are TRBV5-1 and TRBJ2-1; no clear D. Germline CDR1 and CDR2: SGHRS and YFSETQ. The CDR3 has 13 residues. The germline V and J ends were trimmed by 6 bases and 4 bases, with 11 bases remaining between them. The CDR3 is CASTMDGYNEQFF. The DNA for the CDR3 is TGCGCCAGCACCATGGACGGTTACAATGAGCAGTTCTTC. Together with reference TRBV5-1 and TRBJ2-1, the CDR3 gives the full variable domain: KAGVTQTPRYLIKTRGQQVTLSCSPISGHRSVSWYQQTPGQGLQFLFEYFSETQRNKGNFPGRFSGRQFSNSRSEMNVSTLELGDSALYLCASTMDGYNEQFFGPGTRLTVL.

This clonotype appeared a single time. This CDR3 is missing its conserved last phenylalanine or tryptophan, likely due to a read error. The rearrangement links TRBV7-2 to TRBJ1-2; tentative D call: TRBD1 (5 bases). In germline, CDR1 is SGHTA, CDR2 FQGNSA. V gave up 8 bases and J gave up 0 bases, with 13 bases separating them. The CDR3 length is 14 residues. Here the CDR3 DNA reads TGTGCCAGCTCTCTGGACACAGCTAACTATGGCTACACCATC. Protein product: CASSLDTANYGYTI.